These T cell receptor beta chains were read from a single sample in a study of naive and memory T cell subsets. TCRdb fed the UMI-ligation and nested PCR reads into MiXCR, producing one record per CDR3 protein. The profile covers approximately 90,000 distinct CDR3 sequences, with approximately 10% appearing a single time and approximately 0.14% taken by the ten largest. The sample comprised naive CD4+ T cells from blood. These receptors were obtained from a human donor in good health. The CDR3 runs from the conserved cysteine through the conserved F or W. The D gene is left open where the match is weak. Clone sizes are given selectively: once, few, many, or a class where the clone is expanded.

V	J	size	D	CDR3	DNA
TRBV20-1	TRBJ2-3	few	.	CSAPRAGATDTQYF	TGCAGTGCCCCTCGGGCGGGGGCCACAGATACGCAGTATTTT
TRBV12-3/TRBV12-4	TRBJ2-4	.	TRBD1	CASSVGFRTGRNIQYF	TGTGCCAGCAGTGTAGGGTTTCGGACAGGGAGAAACATTCAGTACTTC
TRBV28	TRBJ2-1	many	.	CASSPPGQSNEQFF	TGTGCCAGCAGTCCTCCCGGACAGAGCAATGAGCAGTTCTTC
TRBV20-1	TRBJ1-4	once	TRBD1	CSASEDRGGEKLFF	TGCAGTGCTAGTGAGGACAGGGGAGGCGAAAAACTGTTTTTT
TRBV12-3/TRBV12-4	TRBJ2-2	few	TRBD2	CASRSAFSGGNTGELFF	TGTGCCAGCAGATCCGCCTTTAGCGGGGGAAACACCGGGGAGCTGTTTTTT
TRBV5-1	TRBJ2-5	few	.	CASSIDSQETQYF	TGCGCCAGCAGCATAGACAGTCAGGAGACCCAGTACTTC
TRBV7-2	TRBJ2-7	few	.	CASSRYPRGTTDEQYF	TGTGCCAGCAGCCGATACCCTCGCGGGACGACGGACGAGCAGTACTTC
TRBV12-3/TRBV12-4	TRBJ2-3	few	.	CASSSPFGDGGTDTQYF	TGTGCCAGCAGTTCCCCCTTTGGGGATGGTGGCACAGATACGCAGTATTTT
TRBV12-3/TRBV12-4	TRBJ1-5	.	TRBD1	CASSETGTANSNQPQHF	TGTGCCAGCAGTGAAACCGGGACAGCAAATAGCAATCAGCCCCAGCATTTT
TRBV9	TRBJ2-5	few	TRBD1	CASSPSRGFQETQYF	TGTGCCAGCAGCCCCAGCAGGGGGTTCCAAGAGACCCAGTACTTC
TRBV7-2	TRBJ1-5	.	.	CASSWDNNQPQHF	TGTGCCAGCAGCTGGGACAACAATCAGCCCCAGCATTTT
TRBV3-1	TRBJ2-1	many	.	CASSQDQGSYRNEQFF	TGTGCCAGCAGCCAAGATCAGGGTAGTTATCGTAATGAGCAGTTCTTC
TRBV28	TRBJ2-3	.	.	CASRRTRLVDTQYF	TGTGCCAGCAGACGAACCCGGCTAGTGGATACGCAGTATTTT
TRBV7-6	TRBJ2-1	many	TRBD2	CASSPSPGLAVNEQFF	TGTGCCAGCAGCCCCAGCCCGGGACTAGCGGTCAATGAGCAGTTCTTC
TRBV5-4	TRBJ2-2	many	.	CASSFYTGELFF	TGTGCCAGCAGTTTTTACACCGGGGAGCTGTTTTTT
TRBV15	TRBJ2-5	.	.	CATSRDLISETQYF	TGTGCCACCAGCAGAGATCTGATTTCCGAGACCCAGTACTTC
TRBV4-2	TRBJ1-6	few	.	CASSQALDNSPLHF	TGTGCCAGCAGCCAAGCCCTGGATAATTCACCCCTCCACTTT
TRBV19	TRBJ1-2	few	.	CASSIRNTGLGGYTF	TGTGCCAGTAGTATTCGCAATACAGGGCTAGGTGGCTACACCTTC
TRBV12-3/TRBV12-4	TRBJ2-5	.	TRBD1	CASSLTGQGETQYF	TGTGCCAGCAGTTTGACAGGGCAGGGGGAGACCCAGTACTTC
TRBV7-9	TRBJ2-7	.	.	CASSRRGRSEQYF	TGTGCCAGCAGCCGGAGAGGAAGGAGCGAGCAGTACTTC
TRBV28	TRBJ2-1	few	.	CASSLGSGESDYEQFF	TGTGCCAGCAGTTTAGGTTCGGGGGAGTCAGACTATGAGCAGTTCTTC
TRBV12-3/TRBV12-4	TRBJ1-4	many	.	CASTLDPDLGKLFF	TGTGCCAGCACCCTAGACCCTGATCTGGGAAAACTGTTTTTT
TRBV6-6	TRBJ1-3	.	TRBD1	CASLNAGTGDITIYF	TGTGCCAGCCTTAATGCAGGGACAGGGGATATTACCATATATTTT
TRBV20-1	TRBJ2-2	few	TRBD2	CSAPTSGGYTGELFF	TGCAGTGCTCCAACTAGCGGGGGATACACCGGGGAGCTGTTTTTT
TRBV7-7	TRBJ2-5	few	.	CASSLTFGGETQYF	TGTGCTAGCAGCTTAACCTTTGGGGGAGAGACCCAGTACTTC
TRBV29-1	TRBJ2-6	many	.	CSVNEGAGANVLTF	TGCAGCGTGAACGAGGGGGCTGGGGCCAACGTCCTGACTTTC
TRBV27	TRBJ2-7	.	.	CASSLNPGPTYEQYF	TGTGCCAGCAGTTTGAACCCAGGTCCAACCTACGAGCAGTACTTC
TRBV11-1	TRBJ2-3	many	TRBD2	CASSSGLASTDTQYF	TGTGCCAGCAGCTCCGGACTAGCGAGCACAGATACGCAGTATTTT
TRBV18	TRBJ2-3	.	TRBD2	CASSPTRGGPKDTQYF	TGTGCCAGCTCACCAACGCGGGGGGGCCCCAAAGATACGCAGTATTTT
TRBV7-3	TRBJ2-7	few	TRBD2	CASSPPPGLGSSEQYF	TGTGCCAGCAGCCCTCCGCCGGGACTAGGGAGTTCCGAGCAGTACTTC
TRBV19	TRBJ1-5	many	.	CASSTGARNQPQHF	TGTGCCAGTAGTACGGGGGCAAGAAATCAGCCCCAGCATTTT
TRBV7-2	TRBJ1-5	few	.	CASSDPSTGKDQPQHF	TGTGCCAGCAGCGATCCATCGACAGGAAAAGATCAGCCCCAGCATTTT
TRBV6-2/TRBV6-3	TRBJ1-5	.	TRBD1	CASSLRTGSPLDQPQHF	TGTGCCAGCAGCCTACGGACAGGCAGCCCTCTAGATCAGCCCCAGCATTTT
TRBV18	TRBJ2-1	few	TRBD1	CASSTKTGTLQVNEQFF	TGTGCCAGCTCAACCAAGACAGGGACCCTCCAGGTAAATGAGCAGTTCTTC
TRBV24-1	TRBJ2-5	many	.	CATSDSRRTARRETQYF	TGTGCCACCAGTGACTCCCGTCGGACAGCCCGCCGGGAGACCCAGTACTTC
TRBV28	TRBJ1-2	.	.	CAGGDQVMSGYTF	TGTGCCGGCGGCGACCAGGTTATGTCTGGCTACACCTTC
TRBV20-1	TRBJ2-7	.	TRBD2	CSALAGSGYEQYF	TGCAGTGCACTAGCGGGGTCAGGCTACGAGCAGTACTTC